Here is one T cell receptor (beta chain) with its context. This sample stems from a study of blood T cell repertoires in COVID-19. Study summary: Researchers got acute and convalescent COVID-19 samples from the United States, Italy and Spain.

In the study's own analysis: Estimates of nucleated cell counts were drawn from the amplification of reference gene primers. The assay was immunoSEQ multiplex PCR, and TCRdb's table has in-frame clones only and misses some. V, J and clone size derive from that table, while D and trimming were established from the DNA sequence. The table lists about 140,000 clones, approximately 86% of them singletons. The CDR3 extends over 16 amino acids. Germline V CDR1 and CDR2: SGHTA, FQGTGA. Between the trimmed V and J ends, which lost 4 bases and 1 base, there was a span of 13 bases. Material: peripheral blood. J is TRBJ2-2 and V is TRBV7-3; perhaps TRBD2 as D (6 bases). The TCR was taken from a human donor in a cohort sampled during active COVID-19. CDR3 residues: CASSSHRRGNTGELFF. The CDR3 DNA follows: TGTGCCAGCAGCTCCCATAGGAGGGGGAACACCGGGGAGCTGTTTTTT.